This is a list of T cell receptor beta chains from one sample in a study of Ad26.COV2.S vaccination and SARS-CoV-2 variants. TCRdb keeps only in-frame clones here, not all; method: immunoSEQ multiplex PCR. The sample has approximately 250,000 clones; around nine tenths are singletons. The source was peripheral blood, collected in a trial of Ad26.COV2.S vaccine versus placebo. These receptors were taken from a person between 18 and 65 years old who received the Ad26.COV2.S COVID-19 vaccine or a placebo. CDR3s leave out the opening cysteine and the closing phenylalanine or tryptophan. D genes are given only for firm matches.

D gene: TRBD2
J gene: TRBJ2-3
V gene: TRBV7-2
CDR3 protein: ASSAGLAGEDTQY

D gene: NA
J gene: TRBJ1-4
V gene: TRBV7-9
CDR3 protein: ASSSGRPNEKLF

D gene: NA
J gene: TRBJ1-2
V gene: TRBV18
CDR3 protein: ASSLQVSSNYGYT

D gene: NA
J gene: TRBJ2-3
V gene: TRBV5-1
CDR3 protein: ASIKGTGPDTQY

D gene: TRBD2
J gene: TRBJ2-1
V gene: TRBV6-5
CDR3 protein: ASMTSGGQYNEQF

D gene: NA
J gene: TRBJ2-7
V gene: TRBV10-3
CDR3 protein: AISGQGGTEQY

D gene: NA
J gene: TRBJ1-2
V gene: TRBV6-5
CDR3 protein: ANQESYYGYT

D gene: NA
J gene: TRBJ2-3
V gene: TRBV7-6
CDR3 protein: ASSPPGVIRDTQY

D gene: TRBD2
J gene: TRBJ2-5
V gene: TRBV2
CDR3 protein: ASSLTSGVRETQY

D gene: TRBD2
J gene: TRBJ2-1
V gene: TRBV6-5
CDR3 protein: ASSPGGVNEQF

D gene: TRBD1
J gene: TRBJ2-5
V gene: TRBV7-6
CDR3 protein: ASITGTGSFEETQY

D gene: NA
J gene: TRBJ2-2
V gene: TRBV5-1
CDR3 protein: ASIRSTADSTGELF

D gene: TRBD1
J gene: TRBJ1-1
V gene: TRBV27
CDR3 protein: ASSSLQGLDTEAF

D gene: TRBD1
J gene: TRBJ2-1
V gene: TRBV7-3
CDR3 protein: ASSHGTGRRDTEQF

D gene: NA
J gene: TRBJ2-5
V gene: TRBV7-9
CDR3 protein: ASSRDLQETQY

D gene: NA
J gene: TRBJ2-1
V gene: TRBV7-9
CDR3 protein: ASSLGLYNEQF

D gene: NA
J gene: TRBJ2-3
V gene: TRBV10-1
CDR3 protein: ASRPVSRRAPRRFRQY

D gene: NA
J gene: TRBJ2-2
V gene: TRBV18
CDR3 protein: ASSRDTGELF

D gene: NA
J gene: TRBJ1-1
V gene: TRBV6-4
CDR3 protein: ASSPQEGSTEAF

D gene: NA
J gene: TRBJ1-1
V gene: TRBV4-2
CDR3 protein: ASSAQGNTEAF

D gene: TRBD1
J gene: TRBJ1-2
V gene: TRBV6-5
CDR3 protein: ASNAQGGSGGYT

D gene: TRBD1
J gene: TRBJ1-3
V gene: TRBV6-5
CDR3 protein: ASSTGGAGNTIY

D gene: NA
J gene: TRBJ1-1
V gene: TRBV12-3/TRBV12-4
CDR3 protein: ASSFSNTEAF

D gene: NA
J gene: TRBJ2-1
V gene: TRBV14
CDR3 protein: ASSHPRRGGDEQF

D gene: TRBD1
J gene: TRBJ2-7
V gene: TRBV5-4
CDR3 protein: ASNSLPGTGSYEQY

D gene: NA
J gene: TRBJ2-3
V gene: TRBV5-6
CDR3 protein: ASSLGGGALATDTQY

D gene: TRBD1
J gene: TRBJ1-2
V gene: TRBV4-1
CDR3 protein: ASSHPYITGAGYGYT

D gene: NA
J gene: TRBJ2-7
V gene: TRBV15
CDR3 protein: ATGGSASYEQY

D gene: NA
J gene: TRBJ2-3
V gene: TRBV2
CDR3 protein: ASSEAVAAHLISTDTQY

D gene: TRBD1
J gene: TRBJ1-2
V gene: TRBV5-6
CDR3 protein: ASSLEGASGYGYT

D gene: NA
J gene: TRBJ2-3
V gene: TRBV2
CDR3 protein: ASRTGRNTDTQY

D gene: TRBD1
J gene: TRBJ1-2
V gene: TRBV6-6
CDR3 protein: ASSSGQGYGYT

D gene: NA
J gene: TRBJ2-1
V gene: TRBV5-1
CDR3 protein: ASSSGTPYNEQF

D gene: NA
J gene: TRBJ1-5
V gene: TRBV6-5
CDR3 protein: ASSSILNQPQH

D gene: NA
J gene: TRBJ1-4
V gene: TRBV4-3
CDR3 protein: ASSQAFSDGNEKLF

D gene: NA
J gene: TRBJ2-2
V gene: TRBV7-2
CDR3 protein: ASRARGGVNTGELF

D gene: NA
J gene: TRBJ2-5
V gene: TRBV7-9
CDR3 protein: ASSLKGRTQETQY

D gene: NA
J gene: TRBJ2-7
V gene: TRBV11-1
CDR3 protein: ASSLAGGRGQTGKQY

D gene: NA
J gene: TRBJ2-2
V gene: TRBV27
CDR3 protein: ASSPLPRDTGELF

D gene: TRBD1
J gene: TRBJ2-6
V gene: TRBV7-3
CDR3 protein: ASSYIRPSGQGSRVLT

D gene: NA
J gene: TRBJ2-3
V gene: TRBV7-2
CDR3 protein: ASSPRRSTDTQY

D gene: TRBD2
J gene: TRBJ2-3
V gene: TRBV5-1
CDR3 protein: ASSLGASGALDTQY

D gene: NA
J gene: TRBJ2-7
V gene: TRBV2
CDR3 protein: ASSDGRLGEQY

D gene: NA
J gene: TRBJ2-7
V gene: TRBV5-1
CDR3 protein: ASSFTDSPYEQY